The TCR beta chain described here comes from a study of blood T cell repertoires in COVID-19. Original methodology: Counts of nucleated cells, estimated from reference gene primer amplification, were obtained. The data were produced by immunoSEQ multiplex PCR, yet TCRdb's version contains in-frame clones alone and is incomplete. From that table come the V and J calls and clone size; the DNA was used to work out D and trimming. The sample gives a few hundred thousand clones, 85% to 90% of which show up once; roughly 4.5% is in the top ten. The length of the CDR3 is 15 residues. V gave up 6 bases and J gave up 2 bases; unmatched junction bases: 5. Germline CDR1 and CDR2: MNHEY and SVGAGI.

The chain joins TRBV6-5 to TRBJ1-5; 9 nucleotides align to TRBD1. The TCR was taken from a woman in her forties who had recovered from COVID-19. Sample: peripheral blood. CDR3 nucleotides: TGTGCCAGCAGAACAGGGGGCAGTGGCAATCAGCCCCAGCATTTT. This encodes CASRTGGSGNQPQHF.